What follows are 22 T cell receptor beta chains derived from one specimen sequenced in a study of blood T cells in healthy people across ages. For the second PCR, which ran for 7 to 11 cycles, a sample-barcoded 5' primer and a J-beta primer mix were used. TCRdb analysed the 5' RACE reads with MiXCR anew, one entry per CDR3 protein. The sample includes approximately 1,700,000 distinct CDR3 sequences, about 39% of them seen just once. What was sequenced was blood. Every receptor here comes from a human donor in good health.

J is TRBJ2-7 and V is TRBV7-2; possible D gene TRBD2, 7 bases. V was trimmed by 1 base and J by 4 bases, leaving 14 bases between them. Germline V CDR1 and CDR2: SGHTA, FQGNSA. The CDR3 consists of 15 residues. CDR3 amino acids: CASSLGRGRFYEQYF. As DNA, the CDR3 is TGTGCCAGCAGCTTAGGGCGGGGGCGCTTTTACGAGCAGTACTTC.

The rearrangement uses TRBV6-5 and TRBJ2-5, with 8 bases lining up with TRBD1. The germline gives CDR1 MNHEY, CDR2 SVGAGI. The CDR3 loop spans 14 amino acids. V lost 5 bases, J lost 5 bases, and 7 bases stayed unmatched. CDR3 protein: CASSGQGIWETQYF. The CDR3 DNA is TGTGCCAGCAGTGGACAGGGAATTTGGGAGACCCAGTACTTC.

The chain uses TRBV7-8 and TRBJ2-3, with 8 bases aligning to TRBD2. This CDR3 has 19 residues. The germline V gene encodes CDR1 SGHVS and CDR2 FQNEAQ. The J segment lost 1 base and the V segment lost 4 bases, leaving 16 bases of the junction unmatched. The CDR3 loop reads CASSSAGRGGRNGTDTQYF. Written as DNA, the CDR3 is TGTGCCAGCAGCTCCGCGGGACGCGGGGGGAGAAATGGCACAGATACGCAGTATTTT.

The chain combines TRBV6-6 with TRBJ2-1; D gene ambiguous. Deletions cut 0 bases from V and 6 bases from J, with 9 bases between. The germline gives CDR1 MNHNY, CDR2 SVGAGI (reference sequence). The CDR3 has 14 residues. CDR3 nucleotides: TGTGCCAGCAGTTACTCAATTATAAGCAATGAGCAGTTCTTC. Protein product: CASSYSIISNEQFF.

This sequence joins TRBV11-1 and TRBJ1-6; no reliable D call. Germline CDR1 and CDR2: SGHAT and FQDESV (reference sequence). V was trimmed by 4 bases and J by 6 bases, leaving 13 bases between them. This CDR3 has 15 amino acids. CDR3 region: CASSSGVAGNSPLHF. CDR3 nucleotides: TGTGCCAGCAGCTCGGGTGTAGCCGGTAATTCACCCCTCCACTTT.

Worth noting for this clonotype: At one of its ends the junction is not consistent with the germline gene, which may arise from a read error. The chain employs TRBV20-1 and TRBJ2-3; 8 bases are a match to TRBD2. Germline values: CDR1 DFQATT, CDR2 SNEGSKA (reference sequence). The CDR3 spans 14 residues. The CDR3 here is CSASGTSGSDTRYF. In DNA, the CDR3 is TGCAGTGCTAGTGGAACTAGCGGCTCAGATACGCGGTATTTT.

This clonotype has a handful of counts. The CDR3 sequence is CASSQDLRGPSYEQYF. The DNA for the CDR3 is TGTGCCAGCAGCCAAGATCTGCGGGGGCCCTCCTACGAGCAGTACTTC. This chain connects TRBV4-2 to TRBJ2-7; D is perhaps TRBD2 (7 bases). The V gene's germline CDR1 is LGHNA and CDR2 YNFKEQ. Trimming pared 0 bases from V and 0 bases from J, leaving 12 bases between. CDR3 length: 16 amino acids.

V gene TRBV5-5 combines with J gene TRBJ2-1, with D possibly being TRBD1 (5 bases). From germline, CDR1 is SGHKS and CDR2 YYEKEE (reference sequence). There are 14 residues in the CDR3. V lost 0 bases to trimming and J lost 8 bases, with 12 bases between them. The CDR3 protein is CASSLVGWGDEQFF. The CDR3 DNA reads as TGTGCCAGCAGCTTGGTTGGATGGGGCGATGAGCAGTTCTTC.

This clonotype came up a few times. The J gene is TRBJ2-5, the V gene TRBV20-1, with a possible D match to TRBD1 (6 bases). The CDR3 length is 14 residues. Germline CDR1 is DFQATT and CDR2 is SNEGSKA (reference sequence). The V and J ends lost 3 bases and 7 bases respectively, with 18 bases between them. This CDR3 is CSARGLSRGGTQYF. DNA of the CDR3: TGCAGTGCTAGGGGTCTATCTCGAGGGGGGACCCAGTACTTC.

This clonotype was seen many times. This chain connects TRBV20-1 to TRBJ2-7; TRBD2 is a possible D gene (6 bases). Between the trimmed V and J ends, which lost 3 bases and 0 bases, there was a span of 9 bases. The germline V gene encodes CDR1 DFQATT and CDR2 SNEGSKA (reference sequence). CDR3 size: 13 residues. CDR3 protein: CSASSGSSYEQYF. The CDR3 DNA follows: TGCAGTGCTAGTTCCGGGAGCTCCTACGAGCAGTACTTC.

This clonotype occurred a few times. V gene TRBV7-9 combines with J gene TRBJ1-1; no reliable D call. The V end was cut by 5 bases, the J end by 5 bases, with 15 bases between. Germline CDR1 is SEHNR and CDR2 is FQNEAQ (reference sequence). The CDR3 sequence is 14 residues long. The CDR3 loop is CASSPMGNPTEAFF. The CDR3 DNA sequence: TGTGCCAGCAGCCCTATGGGGAACCCGACTGAAGCTTTCTTT. Drawing the rest from reference TRBV7-9 and TRBJ1-1, the complete variable domain is DTGVSQNPRHKITKRGQNVTFRCDPISEHNRLYWYRQTLGQGPEFLTYFQNEAQLEKSRLLSDRFSAERPKGSFSTLEIQRTEQGDSAMYLCASSPMGNPTEAFFGQGTRLTVV.

A single count supports this clonotype. V is TRBV6-2 or TRBV6-3 and J is TRBJ2-4; D might be TRBD1 (5 bases). The DNA matches TRBJ2-7 better at its end, which makes the J call doubtful. There are 14 residues in the CDR3. Germline V gene lookup returns CDR1 MNHEY and CDR2 SVGEGT. Written as DNA, the CDR3 is TGTGCCAGCAGAAGGGGCTTCAACGAGTACGAGCAGTACTTC. Translation: CASRRGFNEYEQYF.

This clonotype occurred a few times. The chain has TRBV28 and TRBJ2-5; 7 bases line up with TRBD2. The J call may be wrong; the DNA end is better matched by TRBJ2-7. The CDR3 totals 14 residues. The germline V gene has CDR1 MDHEN and CDR2 SYDVKM. This CDR3 is CASRTNGGVDEQYF. The CDR3 nucleotides are TGTGCCAGCAGGACCAATGGGGGGGTCGACGAGCAGTACTTC.

The chain uses TRBV9 and TRBJ1-2, with 11 bases aligning to TRBD1. The V and J ends lost 4 bases and 8 bases, in that order; junction bases with no gene match: 16. The germline CDR1 and CDR2 sequences are SGDLS and YYNGEE. This CDR3 is 17 amino acids long. CDR3 sequence: CASSPRDRGLTSKGYTF. CDR3 DNA: TGTGCCAGCAGCCCCCGGGACAGGGGGTTAACATCGAAAGGCTACACCTTC.

This clonotype was recorded a few times. V is TRBV20-1 and J is TRBJ2-3, with TRBD2 matching 11 bases. The CDR3 has 16 amino acids. V was clipped by 6 bases and J by 2 bases; unmatched bases: 10. The germline V gene encodes CDR1 DFQATT and CDR2 SNEGSKA (reference sequence). This CDR3 is CSATTSSGGATDTQYF. The CDR3 region has the DNA TGCAGTGCCACCACCAGTAGCGGGGGGGCCACAGATACGCAGTATTTT.

This clonotype was seen a few times. The V call is TRBV12-3 or TRBV12-4, the J call TRBJ2-7, with a tentative D call TRBD2 (7 bases). Trimming took 5 bases from V and 4 from J, leaving 18 bases between them. The CDR3 has 15 residues. CDR3 protein: CASSVVGGRRYEQYF. For the CDR3, the DNA is TGTGCCAGCAGTGTCGTCGGGGGGCGCAGATACGAGCAGTACTTC.

This clonotype was counted once. This chain connects TRBV6-5 to TRBJ2-1; TRBD1 might be the D (6 bases). This CDR3 spans 18 amino acids. V was pared by 0 bases and J by 0 bases, with 15 bases between. The germline gives CDR1 MNHEY, CDR2 SVGAGI. The CDR3: CASSYSRDKLSSYNEQFF. In nucleotides, the CDR3 is TGTGCCAGCAGTTACTCTCGGGACAAGCTGAGCTCCTACAATGAGCAGTTCTTC.

The chain uses TRBV7-9 and TRBJ2-7; the D is unclear. The CDR3 has 11 amino acids. The V gene's germline CDR1 is SEHNR and CDR2 FQNEAQ (reference sequence). Trimming cost V 10 bases and J 2 bases, with 9 bases left between them. The CDR3 spells CATSPPYEQYF. The CDR3 bases are TGTGCCACCTCTCCTCCCTACGAGCAGTACTTC.

The genes are TRBV5-5 and TRBJ2-5, with a weak D call TRBD2 (6 bases). Judging by the DNA end, TRBJ2-7 fits better; the J call may be wrong. The CDR3 length is 14 residues. The V gene's germline CDR1 is SGHKS and CDR2 YYEKEE (reference sequence). The CDR3 loop reads CASSFARDSYEQYF. CDR3 nucleotides: TGTGCCAGCAGCTTCGCGCGGGACTCCTACGAGCAGTACTTC.

A few counts support this clonotype. The rearrangement uses TRBV6-5 and TRBJ1-2; tentatively, D is TRBD1 (6 bases). Between the trimmed V and J ends, which lost 2 bases and 8 bases, there was a span of 15 bases. The CDR3 has 14 amino acids. The V gene's germline CDR1 is MNHEY and CDR2 SVGAGI. The CDR3, as DNA: TGTGCCAGCAGTTACGCGGGGGGCGTTCGAGGCTACACCTTC. This gives the protein CASSYAGGVRGYTF.

In this sample, this clonotype turned up many times. V is TRBV27 and J is TRBJ1-2, with 8 bases fitting TRBD1. The CDR3 contains 13 residues. Germline V CDR1 and CDR2: MNHEY, SMNVEV (reference sequence). The J segment lost 4 bases and the V segment lost 5 bases, leaving 3 bases of the junction unmatched. The CDR3 DNA sequence: TGTGCCAGCAGTCGGGGGACAGGCTATGGCTACACCTTC. Amino acids: CASSRGTGYGYTF.

The rearrangement links TRBV7-9 to TRBJ2-1; 9 nucleotides align to TRBD1. The germline CDR1 and CDR2 sequences are SEHNR and FQNEAQ (reference sequence). V was pared by 2 bases and J by 10 bases, with 12 bases of the junction left unmatched. The CDR3 consists of 16 residues. CDR3 residues: CASSLYSHGTGSEQFF. CDR3 in DNA: TGTGCCAGCAGCTTATATTCTCATGGGACAGGGTCCGAGCAGTTCTTC.